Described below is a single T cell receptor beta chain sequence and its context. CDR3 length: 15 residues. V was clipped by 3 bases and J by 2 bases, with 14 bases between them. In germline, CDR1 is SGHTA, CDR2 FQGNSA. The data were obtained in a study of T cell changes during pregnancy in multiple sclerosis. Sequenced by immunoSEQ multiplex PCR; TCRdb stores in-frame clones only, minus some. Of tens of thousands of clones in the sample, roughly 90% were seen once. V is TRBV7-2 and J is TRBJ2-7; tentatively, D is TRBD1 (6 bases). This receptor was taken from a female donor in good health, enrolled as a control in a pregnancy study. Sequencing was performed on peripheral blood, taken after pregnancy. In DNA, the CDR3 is TGTGCCAGCAGCTTCCAGGTGGGGGCTACCTACGAGCAGTACTTC. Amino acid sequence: CASSFQVGATYEQYF.